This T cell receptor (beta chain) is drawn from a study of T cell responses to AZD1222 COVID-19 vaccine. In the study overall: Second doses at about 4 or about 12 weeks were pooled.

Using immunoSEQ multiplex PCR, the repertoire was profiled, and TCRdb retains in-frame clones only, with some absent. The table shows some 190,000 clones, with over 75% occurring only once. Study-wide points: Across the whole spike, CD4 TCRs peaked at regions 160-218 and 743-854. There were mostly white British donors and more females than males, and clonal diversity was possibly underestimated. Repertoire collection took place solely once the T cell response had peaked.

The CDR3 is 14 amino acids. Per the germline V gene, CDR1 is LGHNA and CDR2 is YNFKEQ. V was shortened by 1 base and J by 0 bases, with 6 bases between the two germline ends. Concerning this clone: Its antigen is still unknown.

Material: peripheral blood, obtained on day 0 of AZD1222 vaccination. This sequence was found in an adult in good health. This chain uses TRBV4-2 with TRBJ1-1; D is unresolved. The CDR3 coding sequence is TGTGCCAGCAGCCAAGGACGGATGAACACTGAAGCTTTCTTT. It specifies CASSQGRMNTEAFF.